The 17 T cell receptor beta chains below all came from one sample that was sequenced in a study of shared clonotypes between healthy human individuals. Clones were sequenced by immunoSEQ multiplex PCR, and TCRdb holds only the in-frame ones, with some missing. Among around 2.5 million clones listed, 80% to 95% were seen once. Input material: naive CD4+ T cells from PBMCs. The subset was: CD45RA+ positively selected. These receptors were obtained from a man between 18 and 35 years old in good health. Some clones in this sample may be carry-over from other donors' samples.

This chain links TRBV6-1 with TRBJ2-7; unclear D gene. The CDR3 runs to 14 residues. Germline assignment: CDR1 MNHNS and CDR2 SASEGT. Between the trimmed V and J ends, which lost 4 bases and 2 bases, there was a span of 12 bases. The CDR3 DNA sequence: TGTGCCAGCAGTGTGTCAGTCCGTACCTACGAGCAGTACTTC. Residues: CASSVSVRTYEQYF.

Note on this clone: Other DNA sequences from this sample encode an identical CDR3 as well. V gene TRBV29-1 combines with J gene TRBJ2-1; 8 nucleotides match TRBD2. The CDR3 consists of 15 residues. The germline V gene has CDR1 SQVTM and CDR2 ANQGSEA. The V segment lost 3 bases and the J segment 2 bases; nucleotides outside the gene matches: 6. The CDR3 region has the DNA TGCAGCGTTGAGGGAACTAGCGGTACCTACAATGAGCAGTTCTTC. This gives the protein CSVEGTSGTYNEQFF.

The genes are TRBV5-4 and TRBJ2-1; no clear D gene. V lost 1 base and J lost 8, with 10 bases in between. Germline values: CDR1 SGHNT, CDR2 YYREEE (reference sequence). The CDR3 covers 13 residues. DNA of the CDR3: TGTGCCAGCAGCTTGTCCTTAGCTGATGAGCAGTTCTTC. This codes for CASSLSLADEQFF.

Only one count was recorded for this clone. This sequence joins TRBV7-3 and TRBJ1-1; D remains ambiguous. The CDR3 has 12 residues. Deletions cut 8 bases from V and 1 base from J, with 8 bases between. Germline loops: CDR1 SGHTA, CDR2 FQGTGA. CDR3 DNA: TGTGCCAGCGGGAGTGGGAACACTGAAGCTTTCTTT. The encoded protein is CASGSGNTEAFF. Full variable domain (rest looked up from reference TRBV7-3 and TRBJ1-1): GAGVSQTPSNKVTEKGKYVELRCDPISGHTALYWYRQSLGQGPEFLIYFQGTGAADDSGLPNDRFFAVRPEGSVSTLKIQRTERGDSAVYLCASGSGNTEAFFGQGTRLTVV.

Regarding this clone: Different DNA sequences within this sample yield the same CDR3. V and J are TRBV28 and TRBJ1-6; D unclear. The V and J ends lost 6 bases and 4 bases respectively, with 7 bases between them. The CDR3 contains 13 residues. Germline CDR1 and CDR2: MDHEN and SYDVKM. The CDR3 loop reads CASRGNYNSPLHF. CDR3 in DNA: TGTGCCAGCAGGGGCAATTATAATTCACCCCTCCACTTT.

This clone was seen a handful of times. This sequence joins TRBV6-5 and TRBJ2-1, with 8 bases fitting TRBD1. This CDR3 has 16 residues. Germline assignment: CDR1 MNHEY and CDR2 SVGAGI. The trim removed 4 bases at V and 0 bases at J, leaving 5 bases unmatched. CDR3: CASSSRTGNSYNEQFF. CDR3 nucleotide sequence: TGTGCCAGCAGTTCCCGGACAGGGAACTCCTACAATGAGCAGTTCTTC.

The sample holds one count of this clone. The genes are TRBV30 and TRBJ1-2; D not resolved. In germline, CDR1 is GTSNPN, CDR2 SVGIG (reference sequence). The CDR3 covers 12 residues. V was cut by 0 bases and J by 8 bases, with 10 bases left in between. CDR3 bases: TGTGCCTGGAGTGTACAATTGAGCGGCTACACCTTC. Protein: CAWSVQLSGYTF. The full variable domain, its missing parts supplied by reference TRBV30 and TRBJ1-2, is SQTIHQWPATLVQPVGSPLSLECTVEGTSNPNLYWYRQAAGRGLQLLFYSVGIGQISSEVPQNLSASRPQDRQFILSSKKLLLSDSGFYLCAWSVQLSGYTFGSGTRLTVV.

The V call is TRBV28, the J call TRBJ1-1; D is unclear. The germline V and J ends were trimmed by 2 bases and 7 bases, with 8 bases remaining between them. Germline lookup yields CDR1 MDHEN and CDR2 SYDVKM. CDR3 length: 12 amino acids. This chain's CDR3 is CASSLGFLEAFF. The CDR3 DNA is TGTGCCAGCAGTTTAGGATTCCTTGAAGCTTTCTTT.

The chain recombines TRBV30 with TRBJ2-3, with D unclear. Looked up from germline, CDR1 is GTSNPN and CDR2 is SVGIG (reference sequence). Trimming left V 1 base short and J 0 bases short, with 11 bases between. The CDR3 is 15 residues long. CDR3 DNA sequence: TGTGCCTGGAGTGGGGCCCAATCTAGCACAGATACGCAGTATTTT. Amino acids: CAWSGAQSSTDTQYF.

The rearrangement joins TRBV5-4 to TRBJ1-1; D remains ambiguous. The germline V gene encodes CDR1 SGHNT and CDR2 YYREEE (reference sequence). The CDR3 length is 14 residues. V shed 1 base and J shed 1 base, with 8 bases lying between them. The chain's CDR3 is CASSLKGENTEAFF. CDR3 in DNA: TGTGCCAGCAGCTTGAAGGGAGAGAACACTGAAGCTTTCTTT.

The J gene is TRBJ1-2, the V gene TRBV6-5, with D tentatively TRBD1 (5 bases). The germline V gene encodes CDR1 MNHEY and CDR2 SVGAGI. The CDR3 sequence is 13 residues long. With 6 bases removed from V and 4 bases from J, the gap between germline ends came to 12 bases. The chain's CDR3 is CASRGGVGYGYTF. CDR3 sequence (DNA): TGTGCCAGCAGGGGGGGGGTTGGCTATGGCTACACCTTC.

The chain couples TRBV9 to TRBJ2-3; 7 bases fit TRBD2. Trimming cost V 0 bases and J 7 bases; bases outside gene matches: 11. Per germline, CDR1 SGDLS and CDR2 YYNGEE. This CDR3 region has 16 residues. The CDR3 sequence is CASSVVGGSLIYTQYF. CDR3 DNA: TGTGCCAGCAGCGTAGTTGGCGGGAGCTTGATTTATACGCAGTATTTT.

This rearrangement joins TRBV7-6 to TRBJ1-3, with a tentative D call TRBD1 (5 bases). Germline CDR1 reads SGHVS; CDR2 reads FNYEAQ. V lost 4 bases, J lost 2 bases, and 9 bases lay in between. There are 14 residues in the CDR3. CDR3 in amino acids: CASSSPRAGNTIYF. CDR3 coding DNA: TGTGCCAGCAGCTCCCCCAGGGCTGGAAACACCATATATTTT. The full variable domain, in which reference TRBV7-6 and TRBJ1-3 provide the parts outside the CDR3, is GAGVSQSPRYKVTKRGQDVALRCDPISGHVSLYWYRQALGQGPEFLTYFNYEAQQDKSGLPNDRFSAERPEGSISTLTIQRTEQRDSAMYRCASSSPRAGNTIYFGEGSWLTVV.

J is TRBJ2-1 and V is TRBV5-6; 9 bases are a match to TRBD2. Germline V CDR1 and CDR2: SGHDT, YYEEEE. CDR3 size: 16 residues. V shed 5 bases and J 4 bases; nucleotides not matched to a gene: 10. Here the CDR3 reads CASRPGLAGVYNEQFF. For the CDR3, the DNA is TGTGCCAGCAGGCCGGGACTAGCAGGGGTATACAATGAGCAGTTCTTC.

The rearrangement joins TRBV29-1 to TRBJ1-1; D ambiguous. V gave up 8 bases and J gave up 5 bases, with 15 bases separating them. The CDR3 sequence is 12 residues long. Per the germline V gene, CDR1 is SQVTM and CDR2 is ANQGSEA. CDR3 bases: TGCAGCTACGACCCAGTACGGACTGAAGCTTTCTTT. As protein: CSYDPVRTEAFF.

This clone was counted a single time. The chain is built from TRBV7-9 and TRBJ2-1, with 7 nucleotides matching TRBD1. Trimming cost V 1 base and J 6 bases; bases outside gene matches: 9. The germline V gene encodes CDR1 SEHNR and CDR2 FQNEAQ (reference sequence). CDR3 length: 16 residues. CDR3 nucleotide sequence: TGTGCCAGCAGCTTAGTAAGAGGGGGCGCGGGCAATGAGCAGTTCTTC. Encoded protein: CASSLVRGGAGNEQFF.

This chain joins TRBV4-2 and TRBJ2-5; D remains ambiguous. The CDR3 is 15 amino acids. Trimming took 0 bases from V and 4 from J, leaving 12 bases between them. Germline loops: CDR1 LGHNA, CDR2 YNFKEQ. The CDR3 region is CASSQDRRVGETQYF. In DNA form, the CDR3 reads TGTGCCAGCAGCCAAGACCGTCGCGTCGGAGAGACCCAGTACTTC.